What follows are 15 T cell receptor beta chains derived from one specimen sequenced in a study of human T cells and chemical hapten exposure. TCRdb used MiXCR to reprocess the RACE reads, holding one entry per CDR3 protein. This table has tens of thousands of distinct CDR3 sequences, 10% to 13% appearing once. Time point described: pre-sensitization, week 0. Treatment: therapeutic diphenylcyclopropenone sensitization with weekly scalp DPC. Sequencing was performed on whole blood, taken in connection with sensitization to the hapten diphenylcyclopropenone (DPC). These receptors originate from a young man with alopecia areata. Some clones in this sample may be carry-over from other donors' samples.

This clonotype has a count of ten or more. V usage is TRBV12-3 or TRBV12-4 and J usage is TRBJ1-2; perhaps TRBD1 as D (6 bases). The ends were cut back, 6 bases at V and 4 bases at J, with 21 bases in the middle. This CDR3 spans 16 amino acids. The chain's CDR3 is CASSKYQGTSFYGYTF. CDR3 nucleotide sequence: TGTGCCAGCAGCAAATACCAGGGGACATCCTTCTATGGCTACACCTTC.

This clonotype came up many times. The genes are TRBV2 and TRBJ1-2; 7 nucleotides agree with TRBD1. Losses at the gene ends were 4 bases for V and 4 bases for J; bases not matched to a gene: 9. The germline V gene encodes CDR1 SNHLY and CDR2 FYNNEI. The CDR3 runs to 15 residues. CDR3 loop: CASSAVRDSTYGYTF. CDR3 DNA: TGTGCCAGCAGTGCTGTCCGGGACAGTACCTATGGCTACACCTTC.

This clonotype was recorded once. The V call is TRBV7-6, the J call TRBJ1-6; 7 nucleotides match TRBD1. V shed 0 bases and J 7 bases; nucleotides not matched to a gene: 12. The CDR3 extends over 18 amino acids. Looked up from germline, CDR1 is SGHVS and CDR2 is FNYEAQ. This CDR3 is CASSLAPDRAGSNSPLHF. DNA for the CDR3: TGTGCCAGCAGCTTAGCCCCCGACAGGGCCGGATCCAATTCACCCCTCCACTTT.

This clonotype was detected a few times. The gene calls are TRBV7-8 and TRBJ2-1, with a weak D call TRBD1 (6 bases). V lost 5 bases to trimming and J lost 7 bases, with 21 bases between them. There are 16 residues in the CDR3. Germline loops: CDR1 SGHVS, CDR2 FQNEAQ. The CDR3 is CASSLRQVRSNNEQFF. The DNA for the CDR3 is TGTGCCAGCAGCCTAAGACAGGTACGCAGTAATAATGAGCAGTTCTTC.

There are many counts of this clonotype. The rearrangement uses TRBV20-1 and TRBJ2-2; perhaps TRBD2 as D (6 bases). V was cut by 3 bases and J by 2 bases, with 10 bases left in between. This CDR3 has 14 residues. The V gene's germline CDR1 is DFQATT and CDR2 SNEGSKA (reference sequence). The CDR3 coding sequence is TGCAGTGCTAGTCGGGACTTAAACACCGGGGAGCTGTTTTTT. The encoded protein is CSASRDLNTGELFF.

V and J are TRBV24-1 and TRBJ2-3; unclear D gene. The CDR3 is 12 amino acids. Trimming shortened V by 4 bases and J by 3 bases, and 4 bases separated the two germline ends. Germline V lookup: CDR1 KGHDR, CDR2 SFDVKD. The CDR3 reads CATSELTDTQYF. Written as DNA, the CDR3 is TGTGCCACCAGTGAGCTTACAGATACGCAGTATTTT.

This chain connects TRBV29-1 to TRBJ2-1; 12 bases line up with TRBD1. This CDR3 is 14 amino acids long. Germline V gives CDR1 SQVTM, CDR2 ANQGSEA. The trim removed 4 bases at V and 4 bases at J, leaving 2 bases unmatched. As DNA, the CDR3 is TGCAGCGTTGGGGACAGGGGGCTTTACAATGAGCAGTTCTTC. It encodes CSVGDRGLYNEQFF.

The chain recombines TRBV3-2 with TRBJ1-2; the DNA was not used to check the table's D call, TRBD1. TRBV3-2 is a listed pseudogene. The CDR3 runs 15 residues. The CDR3 nucleotides read TGTGCCAGCAGCCAAGAAGGGGCCGGGGAAGATGGCTACACCTTC. The encoded protein is CASSQEGAGEDGYTF.

This clonotype appeared many times. The chain links TRBV2 to TRBJ2-3; TRBD2 matches 9 bases. V was pared by 5 bases and J by 2 bases, with 14 bases of the junction left unmatched. This CDR3 region has 18 residues. Germline V gene lookup returns CDR1 SNHLY and CDR2 FYNNEI. The CDR3 region has the DNA TGTGCCAGCAGTCCCTACCAGTTAGCGGGAGACCCCACAGATACGCAGTATTTT. Translated, it gives CASSPYQLAGDPTDTQYF.

Ten or more counts support this clonotype. The J gene is TRBJ1-5, the V gene TRBV2; possible D gene TRBD1, 6 bases. The CDR3 covers 14 residues. V gave up 2 bases and J gave up 3 bases, with 8 bases separating them. Per germline, CDR1 SNHLY and CDR2 FYNNEI. As DNA, the CDR3 is TGTGCCAGCAGTGAACACAGGGCCAATCAGCCCCAGCATTTT. Amino acids: CASSEHRANQPQHF.

This clonotype was seen repeatedly, ten times or more. This chain joins TRBV3-1 and TRBJ2-1; a weak D match, TRBD2 (5 bases). The germline CDR1 and CDR2 sequences are LGHDT and YNNKEL (reference sequence). Trimming removed 5 bases from V and 7 bases from J, with 18 bases in between. CDR3 length equals 15 residues. The CDR3 is CASSDYLSYLNEQFF. The CDR3 coding sequence is TGTGCCAGCAGCGACTACCTTTCCTATCTTAATGAGCAGTTCTTC.

This clonotype was observed once. The CDR3 DNA reads as TGTGCCAGCAGTAGGGCCAGGGGGCTGGTCCAAGAGACCCAGTACTTC. This sequence encodes CASSRARGLVQETQYF. This chain connects TRBV12-3 or TRBV12-4 to TRBJ2-5; 8 positions match TRBD1. This CDR3 contains 16 residues. With 5 bases clipped from V and 1 base from J, the junction kept 9 bases outside the gene matches.

In its sample, this clonotype was seen many times. This rearrangement joins TRBV19 to TRBJ2-1, with TRBD2 identical over 8 bases. Trimming removed 8 bases from V and 1 base from J; junction bases left unmatched: 16. CDR1 and CDR2 from the germline V gene are LNHDA and SQIVND (reference sequence). The CDR3 is 18 amino acids. The DNA for the CDR3 is TGTGCCAGTTCCGAAGGGATGGGAGCGGGAGCATCCTACAATGAGCAGTTCTTC. It translates to CASSEGMGAGASYNEQFF.

This clonotype has just a few counts. This chain links TRBV5-6 with TRBJ2-2; weak D call: TRBD1 (6 bases). The V and J ends lost 4 bases and 6 bases respectively, with 10 bases between them. The germline gives CDR1 SGHDT, CDR2 YYEEEE. This CDR3 region has 13 residues. In nucleotides, the CDR3 is TGTGCCAGCAGCCTCACAGGGCCCGGGGAGCTGTTTTTT. Translated, it gives CASSLTGPGELFF.

Many counts were recorded for this clonotype. The J gene is TRBJ2-5, the V gene TRBV6-5, with TRBD2 matching over 9 bases. Germline CDR1 is MNHEY and CDR2 is SVGAGI. The CDR3 covers 15 residues. Trimming removed 0 bases from V and 5 bases from J; junction bases left unmatched: 4. CDR3 protein: CASSYSSSGIETQYF. CDR3 in DNA: TGTGCCAGCAGTTACTCTTCTAGCGGGATTGAGACCCAGTACTTC.